The 27 T cell receptor beta chains presented below share a single source sample, sequenced in a study of T cells after yellow fever vaccination. TCRdb reanalysed the 5' RACE reads using MiXCR and keeps one entry per CDR3 protein. This sample has 350,000 to 450,000 distinct CDR3 sequences, with about 17% found just once. This sample comprised PBMCs, obtained before the yellow fever booster vaccination. The receptors stem from a man aged 18-30 years who received the YFV17D yellow fever vaccine.

The V call is TRBV4-3, the J call TRBJ2-7; possibly TRBD2 for D (7 bases). Trimming stripped 1 base from V and 2 bases from J, with 9 bases between. This CDR3 is 14 amino acids long. Germline lookup yields CDR1 LGHNA and CDR2 YSLEER. CDR3 region: CASSQVRGPYEQYF. The CDR3 DNA reads TGCGCCAGCAGCCAAGTGCGGGGGCCCTACGAGCAGTACTTC.

This clonotype was recorded a few times. The gene calls are TRBV12-3 or TRBV12-4 and TRBJ1-5, with TRBD1 as a possible D gene (5 bases). V lost 7 bases and J 7 bases, leaving 14 bases between the germline ends. The length of the CDR3 is 13 residues. CDR3 loop: CASTSPNRQPQHF. For the CDR3, the DNA is TGTGCCAGCACCTCCCCCAACAGGCAGCCCCAGCATTTT.

The rearrangement joins TRBV6-2 or TRBV6-3 to TRBJ2-1; D is possibly TRBD2 (6 bases). The germline gives CDR1 MNHEY, CDR2 SVGEGT. This CDR3 is built from 16 residues. V shed 5 bases and J shed 2 bases, with 16 bases lying between them. DNA for the CDR3: TGTGCCAGCAGTGGGGGTGTGGGGAGGACCTACAATGAGCAGTTCTTC. It translates to CASSGGVGRTYNEQFF.

This clonotype has ten or more counts. The chain has TRBV7-2 and TRBJ2-3; D is possibly TRBD2 (5 bases). The CDR3 is 14 amino acids. Trimming left V 4 bases short and J 5 bases short, with 13 bases between. Germline V gene data show CDR1 as SGHTA and CDR2 as FQGNSA. CDR3 in amino acids: CASSSLGVRDTQYF. In DNA form, the CDR3 reads TGTGCCAGCAGCTCCCTGGGAGTGAGAGATACGCAGTATTTT.

This chain joins TRBV20-1 and TRBJ1-6, with D possibly being TRBD1 (6 bases). The germline gives CDR1 DFQATT, CDR2 SNEGSKA (reference sequence). The CDR3 is 13 residues long. V lost 4 bases and J lost 6, with 10 bases in between. CDR3 amino acids: CSAIYRVNSPLHF. DNA for the CDR3: TGCAGTGCTATATACAGGGTTAATTCACCCCTCCACTTT.

This clonotype has more than one count but fewer than ten. This chain connects TRBV18 to TRBJ2-3; 11 nucleotides match TRBD1. Trimming at V came to 7 bases and at J to 5 bases, leaving 5 bases not matched to a gene. The CDR3 runs 14 residues. Germline V gene data show CDR1 as KGHSH and CDR2 as LQKENI. CDR3 nucleotide sequence: TGTGCCAGCTTCGGACAGGGGGCCGGAGATACGCAGTATTTT. Its protein is CASFGQGAGDTQYF.

As DNA, the CDR3 is TGCAGTGCCCTCTCCGGACAGGGTCAAACAGATACGCAGTATTTT. Translated, it gives CSALSGQGQTDTQYF. The rearrangement uses TRBV20-1 and TRBJ2-3; the match to TRBD1 covers 8 bases. CDR1 is DFQATT and CDR2 is SNEGSKA in the germline V gene (reference sequence). This CDR3 contains 15 residues. Trimming cost V 6 bases and J 3 bases; bases outside gene matches: 11.

V is TRBV9 and J is TRBJ1-5; 7 nucleotides align to TRBD1. Looked up from germline, CDR1 is SGDLS and CDR2 is YYNGEE. V gave up 4 bases and J gave up 4 bases; unmatched junction bases: 8. This CDR3 region has 15 residues. For the CDR3, the DNA is TGTGCCAGCAGCTTAGGACGGGACAGTAATCAGCCCCAGCATTTT. This gives the protein CASSLGRDSNQPQHF.

The chain has TRBV4-1 and TRBJ1-1; no firm D call. The CDR3 runs 13 residues. The germline CDR1 and CDR2 sequences are MGHRA and YSYEKL. Trimming stripped 0 bases from V and 1 base from J, with 3 bases between. The CDR3 loop is CASSQEENTEAFF. The CDR3 bases are TGCGCCAGCAGCCAAGAAGAGAACACTGAAGCTTTCTTT.

The rearrangement joins TRBV4-3 to TRBJ2-3; 12 bases match TRBD2. The CDR3 has 17 residues. The germline gives CDR1 LGHNA, CDR2 YSLEER. With V trimmed by 1 base and J by 3 bases, 5 bases remained unmatched. This chain's CDR3 is CASSQGSGLAGTDTQYF. CDR3 coding DNA: TGCGCCAGCAGCCAAGGTTCCGGACTAGCGGGGACAGATACGCAGTATTTT.

Only a few counts were recorded for this clonotype. This rearrangement joins TRBV7-2 to TRBJ2-7, with TRBD1 identical over 10 bases. Germline trimming cut 1 base from V and 4 bases from J; bases unmatched to any gene: 4. This CDR3 spans 15 amino acids. Germline V gives CDR1 SGHTA, CDR2 FQGNSA. CDR3 amino acids: CASSLVGTGEYEQYF. The DNA of the CDR3 is TGTGCCAGCAGCTTAGTGGGGACAGGGGAATACGAGCAGTACTTC.

The J gene is TRBJ1-1, the V gene TRBV29-1; 8 bases match TRBD1. The CDR3 length is 13 residues. The germline gives CDR1 SQVTM, CDR2 ANQGSEA. Unmatched junction bases numbered 12, after V lost 4 bases and J lost 11 bases. The CDR3 sequence is CSVGRAQGATAFF. The DNA of the CDR3 is TGCAGCGTTGGACGGGCGCAGGGGGCGACGGCTTTCTTT.

The gene calls are TRBV5-1 and TRBJ2-5; TRBD1 matches 12 bases. The CDR3 covers 15 residues. CDR1 and CDR2 (germline): SGHRS, YFSETQ. V shed 3 bases, J shed 6 bases, and the junction held 6 bases outside the gene matches. CDR3 nucleotides: TGCGCCAGCAGCTCCGAGGGACAGGGGGCTCAGACCCAGTACTTC. Translated, it gives CASSSEGQGAQTQYF. Looking up the rest from reference TRBV5-1 and TRBJ2-5 gives the full variable domain: KAGVTQTPRYLIKTRGQQVTLSCSPISGHRSVSWYQQTPGQGLQFLFEYFSETQRNKGNFPGRFSGRQFSNSRSEMNVSTLELGDSALYLCASSSEGQGAQTQYFGPGTRLLVL.

This clonotype was recorded many times. The chain has TRBV12-3 or TRBV12-4 and TRBJ2-7; TRBD1 matches at 11 bases. V lost 8 bases, J lost 9 bases, and 15 bases stayed unmatched. The CDR3 sequence is 15 residues long. CDR3 sequence (DNA): TGTGCCAGCCCCTTGGGGGCCGGGACAGGGGGTCCGCAGTACTTC. It specifies CASPLGAGTGGPQYF.

The V gene is TRBV19, the J gene TRBJ1-1; no definite D call. Looked up from germline, CDR1 is LNHDA and CDR2 is SQIVND (reference sequence). The CDR3 is 15 amino acids. Deletions cut 2 bases from V and 1 base from J, with 11 bases between. The CDR3: CASSISLGGNTEAFF. In DNA form, the CDR3 reads TGTGCCAGTAGTATAAGTTTGGGCGGGAACACTGAAGCTTTCTTT. The variable domain in full, completed from reference TRBV19 and TRBJ1-1, reads DGGITQSPKYLFRKEGQNVTLSCEQNLNHDAMYWYRQDPGQGLRLIYYSQIVNDFQKGDIAEGYSVSREKKESFPLTVTSAQKNPTAFYLCASSISLGGNTEAFFGQGTRLTVV.

The chain recombines TRBV18 with TRBJ2-3; D possibly matches TRBD1 or TRBD2 (5 bases each). The CDR3 is made up of 15 amino acids. The V end lost 1 base, the J end lost 8 bases, and 16 bases lay between the germline ends. Germline V gene sequence: CDR1 KGHSH, CDR2 LQKENI. The DNA of the CDR3 is TGTGCCAGCTCACCACTGGGGGATGGGCCCGCTACGCAGTATTTT. Translating gives CASSPLGDGPATQYF.

The gene calls are TRBV7-3 and TRBJ2-3; perhaps TRBD1 as D (6 bases). The CDR3 spans 14 residues. Trimming shortened V by 4 bases and J by 5 bases, and 13 bases separated the two germline ends. The germline V gene has CDR1 SGHTA and CDR2 FQGTGA. The DNA of the CDR3 is TGTGCCAGCAGCTCCCTGGGGGCGCGAGATACGCAGTATTTT. Residues: CASSSLGARDTQYF. Full variable domain (rest looked up from reference TRBV7-3 and TRBJ2-3): GAGVSQTPSNKVTEKGKYVELRCDPISGHTALYWYRQSLGQGPEFLIYFQGTGAADDSGLPNDRFFAVRPEGSVSTLKIQRTERGDSAVYLCASSSLGARDTQYFGPGTRLTVL.

This clonotype was counted a few times. The J gene is TRBJ1-5, the V gene TRBV6-6; a possible D gene is TRBD1 (6 bases). V gave up 6 bases and J gave up 5 bases, with 14 bases separating them. Germline CDR1 and CDR2: MNHNY and SVGAGI (reference sequence). This CDR3 is built from 14 residues. CDR3 residues: CASSRVGAYQPQHF. CDR3 sequence (DNA): TGTGCCAGCAGCCGCGTGGGGGCTTATCAGCCCCAGCATTTT.

This clonotype has only a few counts. The V call is TRBV7-2, the J call TRBJ1-1; D remains ambiguous. Germline-derived CDR1 and CDR2 are SGHTA and FQGNSA. There are 13 residues in the CDR3. With 3 bases removed from V and 4 bases from J, the gap between germline ends came to 9 bases. CDR3 residues: CASSFAMGTEAFF. The DNA for the CDR3 is TGTGCCAGCAGCTTTGCAATGGGCACTGAAGCTTTCTTT.

This clonotype occurred a few times. The chain carries TRBV12-3 or TRBV12-4 and TRBJ1-1; D might be TRBD1 (5 bases). V shed 3 bases and J shed 1 base, with 9 bases lying between them. The CDR3 is made up of 14 amino acids. As DNA, the CDR3 is TGTGCCAGCAGTTTCGACAGCAAGAACACTGAAGCTTTCTTT. Residues: CASSFDSKNTEAFF.

This clonotype was picked up a small number of times. The chain links TRBV6-5 to TRBJ1-1, with a possible D match to TRBD1 (5 bases). Germline CDR1 MNHEY, CDR2 SVGAGI. This CDR3 comprises 14 residues. Trimming removed 4 bases at V and 1 base at J, with 10 bases between. CDR3 bases: TGTGCCAGCAGTTGGCTGGGGGGGAACACTGAAGCTTTCTTT. Its translation is CASSWLGGNTEAFF.

The chain has TRBV7-9 and TRBJ1-5, with D tentatively TRBD1 (5 bases). Trimming took off 5 bases at V and 3 bases at J, with 11 bases between the two ends. The CDR3 is 14 amino acids. Looked up from germline, CDR1 is SEHNR and CDR2 is FQNEAQ (reference sequence). Here the CDR3 DNA reads TGTGCCAGCAGCCCCGGGACGAACAATCAGCCCCAGCATTTT. It translates to CASSPGTNNQPQHF.

The chain employs TRBV2 and TRBJ2-1; D might be TRBD2 (6 bases). The germline CDR1 and CDR2 sequences are SNHLY and FYNNEI. The CDR3 totals 13 residues. Trimming took 6 bases from V and 10 from J, leaving 16 bases between them. As DNA, the CDR3 is TGTGCCAGCAGGGGTATGAGGGCGGGGGAGCAGTTCTTC. Its protein product is CASRGMRAGEQFF.

The chain links TRBV29-1 to TRBJ1-2, with TRBD1 matching over 7 bases. V was pared by 3 bases and J by 3 bases, with 4 bases of the junction left unmatched. Germline V lookup: CDR1 SQVTM, CDR2 ANQGSEA. The CDR3 is made up of 13 amino acids. CDR3 region: CSVDRTGDYGYTF. CDR3 sequence (DNA): TGCAGCGTTGACCGGACAGGTGACTATGGCTACACCTTC.

This clonotype was counted between two and nine times. CDR3 in amino acids: CASSYAGGPYNEQFF. As DNA, the CDR3 is TGTGCCAGCAGTTACGCAGGGGGACCCTACAATGAGCAGTTCTTC. This chain links TRBV6-2 or TRBV6-3 with TRBJ2-1, with TRBD1 matching over 7 bases. CDR3 length equals 15 residues. The ends lost 2 bases at V and 2 bases at J; junction bases unmatched: 3. Germline values: CDR1 MNHEY, CDR2 SVGEGT.

The gene calls are TRBV20-1 and TRBJ2-5; unclear D gene. Germline V lookup: CDR1 DFQATT, CDR2 SNEGSKA (reference sequence). V lost 3 bases and J lost 5, with 10 bases in between. This CDR3 is 12 amino acids long. As DNA, the CDR3 is TGCAGTGCTAGTTACGCCGCGGAGACCCAGTACTTC. It translates to CSASYAAETQYF.

This rearrangement joins TRBV10-2 to TRBJ2-7, with 8 positions matching TRBD1. CDR1 WSHSY and CDR2 SAAADI come from the germline V gene. The CDR3 spans 14 residues. V gave up 5 bases and J gave up 4 bases; unmatched junction bases: 7. In DNA, the CDR3 is TGCGCCAGCAGTAGCCGGGACAGGCTTTACGAGCAGTACTTC. This translates into CASSSRDRLYEQYF.